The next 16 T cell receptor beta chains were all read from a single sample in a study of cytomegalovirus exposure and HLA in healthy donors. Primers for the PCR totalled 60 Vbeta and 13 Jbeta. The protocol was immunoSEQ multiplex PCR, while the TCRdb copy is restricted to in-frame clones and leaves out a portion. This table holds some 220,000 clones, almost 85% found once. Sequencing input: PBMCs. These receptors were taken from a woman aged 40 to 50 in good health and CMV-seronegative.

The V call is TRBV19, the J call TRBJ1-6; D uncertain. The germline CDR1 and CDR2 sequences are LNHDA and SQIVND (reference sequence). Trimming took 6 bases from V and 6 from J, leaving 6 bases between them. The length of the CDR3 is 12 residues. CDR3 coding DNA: TGTGCCAGTAGAAACAGTAATTCACCCCTCCACTTT. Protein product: CASRNSNSPLHF.

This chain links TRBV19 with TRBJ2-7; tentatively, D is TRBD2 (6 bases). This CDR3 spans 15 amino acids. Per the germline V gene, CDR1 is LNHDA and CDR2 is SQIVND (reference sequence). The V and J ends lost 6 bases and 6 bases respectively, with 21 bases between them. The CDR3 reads CASSQSFAGGSEQYF. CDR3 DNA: TGTGCCAGTAGCCAGTCGTTCGCCGGGGGATCCGAGCAGTACTTC.

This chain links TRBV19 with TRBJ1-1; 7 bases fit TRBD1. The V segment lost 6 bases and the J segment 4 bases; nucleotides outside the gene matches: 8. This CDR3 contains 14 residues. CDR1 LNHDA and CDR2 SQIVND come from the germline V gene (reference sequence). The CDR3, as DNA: TGTGCCAGTAGGCAGACAGGGCGAGGCACTGAAGCTTTCTTT. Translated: CASRQTGRGTEAFF.

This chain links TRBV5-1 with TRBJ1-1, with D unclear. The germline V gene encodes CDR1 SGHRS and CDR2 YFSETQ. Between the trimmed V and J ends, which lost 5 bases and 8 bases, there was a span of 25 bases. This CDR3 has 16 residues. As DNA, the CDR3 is TGCGCCAGCAGATATAATGCTGGTAGTTTAACAGACGAAGCTTTCTTT. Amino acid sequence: CASRYNAGSLTDEAFF.

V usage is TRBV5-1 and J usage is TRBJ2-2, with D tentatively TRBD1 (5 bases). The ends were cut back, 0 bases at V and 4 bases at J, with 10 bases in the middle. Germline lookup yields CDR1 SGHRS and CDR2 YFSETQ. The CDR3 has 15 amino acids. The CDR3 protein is CASSLAQAITGELFF. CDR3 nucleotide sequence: TGCGCCAGCAGCTTGGCACAGGCGATCACCGGGGAGCTGTTTTTT.

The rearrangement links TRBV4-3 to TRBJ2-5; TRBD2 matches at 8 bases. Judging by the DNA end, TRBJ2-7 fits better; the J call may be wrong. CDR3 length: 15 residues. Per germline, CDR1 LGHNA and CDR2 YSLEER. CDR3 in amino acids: CASSQGAGGTYEQYF. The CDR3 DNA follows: TGCGCCAGCAGCCAAGGGGCGGGAGGAACCTACGAGCAGTACTTC.

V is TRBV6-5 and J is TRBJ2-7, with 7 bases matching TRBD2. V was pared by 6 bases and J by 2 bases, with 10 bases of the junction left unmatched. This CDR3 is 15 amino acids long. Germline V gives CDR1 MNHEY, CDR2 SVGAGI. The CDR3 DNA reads TGTGCCAGCAGAAAAGCCAGCGGGGCTACCTACGAGCAGTACTTC. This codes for CASRKASGATYEQYF.

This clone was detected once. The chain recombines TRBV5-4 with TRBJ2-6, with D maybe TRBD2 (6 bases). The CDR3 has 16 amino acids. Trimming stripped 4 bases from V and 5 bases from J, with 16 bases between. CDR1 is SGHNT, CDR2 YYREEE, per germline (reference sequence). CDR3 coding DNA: TGTGCCAGCAGCCCGGAGGGCAGGGCTCGGGCCAACGTCCTGACTTTC. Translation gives CASSPEGRARANVLTF. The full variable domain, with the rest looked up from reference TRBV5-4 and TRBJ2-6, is ETGVTQSPTHLIKTRGQQVTLRCSSQSGHNTVSWYQQALGQGPQFIFQYYREEENGRGNFPPRFSGLQFPNYSSELNVNALELDDSALYLCASSPEGRARANVLTFGAGSRLTVL.

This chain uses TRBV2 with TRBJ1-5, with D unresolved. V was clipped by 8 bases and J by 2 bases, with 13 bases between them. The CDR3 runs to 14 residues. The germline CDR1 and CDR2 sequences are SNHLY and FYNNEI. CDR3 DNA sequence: TGTGCCAGCGCCTCAGACGGAGGCAATCAGCCCCAGCATTTT. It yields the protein CASASDGGNQPQHF.

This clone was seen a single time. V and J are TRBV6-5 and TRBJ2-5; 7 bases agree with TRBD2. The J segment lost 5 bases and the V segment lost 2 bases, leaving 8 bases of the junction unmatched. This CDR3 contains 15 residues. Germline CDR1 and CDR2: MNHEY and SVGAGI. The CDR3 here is CASSYDPGGLETQYF. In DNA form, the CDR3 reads TGTGCCAGCAGTTACGATCCGGGGGGTTTGGAGACCCAGTACTTC.

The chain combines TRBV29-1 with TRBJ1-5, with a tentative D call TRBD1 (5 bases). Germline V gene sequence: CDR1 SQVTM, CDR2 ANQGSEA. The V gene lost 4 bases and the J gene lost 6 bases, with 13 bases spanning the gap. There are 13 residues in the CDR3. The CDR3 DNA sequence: TGCAGCGTTGGTCCGGGGGGGGGTCAGCCCCAGCATTTT. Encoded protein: CSVGPGGGQPQHF.

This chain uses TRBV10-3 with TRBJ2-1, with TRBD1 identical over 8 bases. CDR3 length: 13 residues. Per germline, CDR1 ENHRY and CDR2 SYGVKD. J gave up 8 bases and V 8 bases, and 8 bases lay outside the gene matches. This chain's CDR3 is CAIEGQAADEQFF. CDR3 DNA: TGTGCCATCGAGGGACAGGCCGCCGATGAGCAGTTCTTC.

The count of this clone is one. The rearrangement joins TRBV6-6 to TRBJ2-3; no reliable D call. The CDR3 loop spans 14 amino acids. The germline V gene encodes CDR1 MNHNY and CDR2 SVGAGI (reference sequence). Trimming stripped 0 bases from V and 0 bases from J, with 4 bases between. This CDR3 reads CASSYSGSTDTQYF. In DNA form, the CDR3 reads TGTGCCAGCAGTTACTCCGGGAGCACAGATACGCAGTATTTT.

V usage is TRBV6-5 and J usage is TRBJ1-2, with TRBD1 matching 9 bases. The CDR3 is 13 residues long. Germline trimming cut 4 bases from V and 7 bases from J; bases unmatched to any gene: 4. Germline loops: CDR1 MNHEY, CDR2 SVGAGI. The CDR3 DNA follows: TGTGCCAGCAGTTGGGGACAGGGAATTGGCTACACCTTC. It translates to CASSWGQGIGYTF.

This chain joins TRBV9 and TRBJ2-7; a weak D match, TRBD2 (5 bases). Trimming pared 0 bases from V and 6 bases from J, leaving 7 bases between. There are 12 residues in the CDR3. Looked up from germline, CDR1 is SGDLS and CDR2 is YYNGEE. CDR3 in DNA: TGTGCCAGCAGCGTAGCGGGAAGCGAGCAGTACTTC. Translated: CASSVAGSEQYF. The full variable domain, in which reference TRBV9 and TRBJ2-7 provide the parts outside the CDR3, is DSGVTQTPKHLITATGQRVTLRCSPRSGDLSVYWYQQSLDQGLQFLIQYYNGEERAKGNILERFSAQQFPDLHSELNLSSLELGDSALYFCASSVAGSEQYFGPGTRLTVT.

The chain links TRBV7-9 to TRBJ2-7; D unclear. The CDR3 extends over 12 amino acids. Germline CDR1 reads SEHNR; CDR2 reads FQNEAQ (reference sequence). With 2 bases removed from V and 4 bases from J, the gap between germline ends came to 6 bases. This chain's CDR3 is CASSLSGYEQYF. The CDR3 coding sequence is TGTGCCAGCAGCTTATCGGGTTACGAGCAGTACTTC.